This TCR beta chain was observed in a study of radiation and T cells in renal cell carcinoma (TCRdb year 2020). About the investigation overall: In total, around 53 samples, comprising approximately 25 tumors and roughly 27 peripheral blood samples, were subjected to TCR beta sequencing. Across all 50 or so samples, 4,016,671 unique CDR3 nucleotide sequences, encoding 2,658,974 unique CDR3 amino acid sequences, were identified. Study-wide conclusions, independent of this receptor: Because pretreatment tumor biopsies were not available, the study could not determine whether clonotypes were already present within the tumor at baseline. A greater number of dominant CDR3 motifs was detected in irradiated tumors than in control tumors, and a larger share of the repertoire was occupied by these motifs in irradiated tumors than in control tumors. Because only small tumor regions of approximately 1 g were available, intratumoral heterogeneity was not captured. The single-armed trial design could not address effects of radiation dose or scheduling on the TCR repertoire. Irradiated tumors showed higher TCR clonality than controls, with the top 100 clonotypes averaging about 50% of the repertoire versus about 45% in nephrectomy-only tumors. In blood, the top tumor clonotypes increased between baseline and 2 weeks post-radiation and then shrank by 4 weeks, which suggests that tumor-resident clones expanded only transiently.

This clone was observed a few times. Its antigen specificity is not known. The sample holds no much larger clone one base away, and base qualities are not on file. After removal of 4 bases from V and 5 bases from J, the junction retains 0 bases not matched to a gene. The CDR3 holds 14 amino acids from the cysteine to the phenylalanine. Only the CDR3 region is kept as DNA, spanning 42 bases read in frame from base 1. CDR1 and CDR2 are drawn from the germline V gene: KGHSH, LQKENI. What this sample's time point label stands for: tumor resected at nephrectomy. The label giving this sample's treatment or condition can be read as: 15 Gy SBRT to primary tumor, nephrectomy 4 weeks later. Samples were obtained from a clinical trial, in which 15 Gy stereotactic body radiation therapy was delivered to primary renal cell carcinomas and nephrectomy was performed 4 weeks later. Renal cell carcinoma with clear cell pathology was present in all patients. Tumors were mechanically dissociated, digested with collagenase/hyaluronidase at 37 °C, processed in gentleMACS C tubes, and stored in liquid nitrogen. Genomic DNA for TCR sequencing was prepared using the QIAamp DNA Blood Mini Kit (Qiagen). The analyses included just those samples that passed every quality control check.

TCR beta libraries were generated from genomic DNA with the immunoSEQ kit, following the manufacturer's recommendations. Library preparation used a first multiplex PCR with proprietary primers, then a second PCR adding unique barcodes, with bead cleanups after each round. A kit-provided positive control reaction and a negative control reaction were included in every sample batch. The final libraries were assessed on an Agilent 4200 TapeStation D1000 ScreenTape, pooled by volume, and quantified by qPCR. An Illumina NextSeq500 fitted with a MidOutput 150-cycle cartridge performed the sequencing, running 156 Read1 cycles and 15 Index1 cycles with the kit's custom primers. The pooled library was loaded at roughly 0.94 pM with an approximately 20% PhiX control spike-in. Per the source publication's procedure: Vendor-processed data were analyzed in R, with a clonotype defined as all T cells sharing the same CDR3 nucleotide sequence. For clone abundance analyses, frequencies were normalized to the 10,000 most abundant clones in each sample. Public T cell clones, which averaged fewer than five per sample, were removed prior to analysis. Dominant motifs were analyzed with ImmunoMap using the PAM10 matrix, a gap penalty of 30, and a homology threshold of 0.3, and motifs with a cumulative frequency of at least 0.01 were considered dominant. A difference in abundance of at least 32-fold between compartments was used to define tumor-enriched and baseline blood-enriched clonotypes. Tumor-blood repertoire similarity was measured with the Baroni-Urbani and Buser coefficient, and groups were compared using two-tailed Wilcoxon tests in R. TCRdb limited this immuneACCESS table to in-frame rearrangements with V and J called. A share of clones is missing; checked studies link under half to unresolved V genes, and the rest is unexplained. V and J calls and clone size are those listed in that table; D and trimming were worked out from the DNA. The sample includes roughly 9,600 clones, with roughly 63% observed a single time. The top ten clonotypes cover 15% to 20% of the sample.

Sequences were derived from tumor tissue, sampled from a patient whose treatment included radiotherapy and nephrectomy. The clonotype was recovered from a woman between 45 and 60 years old with renal cell carcinoma. This receptor chain uses TRBV18 and TRBJ2-1; TRBD2 agrees with 12 junctional bases. The nucleotide sequence is TGTGCCAGCTCACGGACTAGCGGGGACAATGAGCAGTTCTTC. The translation is CASSRTSGDNEQFF. Reference TRBV18 and TRBJ2-1 proteins supply the regions before and after the CDR3; the full variable domain is: NAGVMQNPRHLVRRRGQEARLRCSPMKGHSHVYWYRQLPEEGLKFMVYLQKENIIDESGMPKERFSAEFPKEGPSILRIQQVVRGDSAAYFCASSRTSGDNEQFFGPGTRLTVL.